Following are 29 T cell receptor beta chains from one sample sequenced in a study of cytomegalovirus exposure and HLA in healthy donors. The method was immunoSEQ multiplex PCR; TCRdb's version includes in-frame clones alone and lacks a portion of them. Here the sample spans 200,000 to 250,000 clones, approximately 88% being singletons. The material sequenced was PBMCs. These TCRs come from a woman under 40 in good health and CMV-seropositive.

The V gene is TRBV5-1, the J gene TRBJ2-7; D ambiguous. Per the germline V gene, CDR1 is SGHRS and CDR2 is YFSETQ. This CDR3 spans 15 amino acids. Trimming shortened V by 4 bases and J by 3 bases, and 17 bases separated the two germline ends. CDR3 region: CASSQTPLRDYEQYF. The CDR3 nucleotides read TGCGCCAGCAGCCAGACACCATTAAGGGACTACGAGCAGTACTTC.

This chain connects TRBV6-1 to TRBJ1-1; no firm D call. The CDR3 runs 12 residues. CDR1 is MNHNS, CDR2 SASEGT, per germline. V lost 4 bases and J lost 4, with 7 bases in between. The CDR3 DNA sequence: TGTGCCAGCAGTGGAGGGAGCACTGAAGCTTTCTTT. Amino acid sequence: CASSGGSTEAFF.

V is TRBV4-1 and J is TRBJ2-7, with D unclear. The V gene lost 2 bases and the J gene lost 3 bases, with 11 bases spanning the gap. The CDR3 totals 14 residues. Germline CDR1 and CDR2: MGHRA and YSYEKL. CDR3 nucleotide sequence: TGCGCCAGCAGCCAACAGCGCAGCCTCTACGAGCAGTACTTC. Translated: CASSQQRSLYEQYF.

The V and J genes are TRBV5-1 and TRBJ2-6; the D call may be TRBD1 or TRBD2 (6 bases each). V dropped 4 bases and J dropped 2 bases, with 10 bases sitting between them. The germline V gene encodes CDR1 SGHRS and CDR2 YFSETQ. The CDR3 is 15 amino acids. CDR3 coding DNA: TGCGCCAGCAGCCCTCGGGGGCCTGGGGCCAACGTCCTGACTTTC. Protein product: CASSPRGPGANVLTF.

The rearrangement uses TRBV14 and TRBJ1-1; no clear D. Trimming removed 7 bases from V and 1 base from J, with 13 bases in between. Germline V gene sequence: CDR1 SGHDN, CDR2 FVKESK. The CDR3 loop spans 14 amino acids. The CDR3 here is CASTKIGANTEAFF. CDR3 nucleotides: TGTGCCAGCACTAAAATAGGAGCGAACACTGAAGCTTTCTTT.

This chain links TRBV4-1 with TRBJ1-5, with 9 bases that match TRBD1. V lost 4 bases and J lost 0; bases outside the gene matches: 1. The CDR3 is 15 residues long. Germline values: CDR1 MGHRA, CDR2 YSYEKL. CDR3 sequence reads: CASSRQGVSNQPQHF. DNA for the CDR3: TGCGCCAGCAGCCGACAGGGGGTTAGCAATCAGCCCCAGCATTTT.

The CDR3 nucleotides read TGCGCCAGCCGGTTAGCGGGAGGGCCGTATTACAATGAGCAGTTCTTC. Protein sequence: CASRLAGGPYYNEQFF. The chain couples TRBV5-1 to TRBJ2-1; 11 nucleotides align to TRBD2. Germline V gene lookup returns CDR1 SGHRS and CDR2 YFSETQ. The length of the CDR3 is 16 residues. The J segment lost 4 bases and the V segment lost 7 bases, leaving 10 bases of the junction unmatched.

V usage is TRBV30 and J usage is TRBJ2-5, with TRBD2 matching over 9 bases. The CDR3 covers 14 residues. Looked up from germline, CDR1 is GTSNPN and CDR2 is SVGIG (reference sequence). J lost 4 bases, V lost 6 bases, and 9 bases had no gene match. CDR3 nucleotide sequence: TGTGCCTGCACTACCAGGCGGGAGGGAGAGACCCAGTACTTC. Protein product: CACTTRREGETQYF.

The chain couples TRBV2 to TRBJ1-2, with 7 bases that match TRBD1. The V gene's germline CDR1 is SNHLY and CDR2 FYNNEI. The junction had 8 bases not matched to a gene; V was cut back by 7 bases and J by 0 bases. The CDR3 is 15 residues long. The CDR3 DNA reads TGTGCCAGCACCCAAAACAGGGGAGCTAACTATGGCTACACCTTC. Protein sequence: CASTQNRGANYGYTF.

The chain combines TRBV6-1 with TRBJ1-5; unclear D gene. Germline-derived CDR1 and CDR2 are MNHNS and SASEGT. V lost 7 bases and J lost 0, with 7 bases in between. CDR3 length: 13 residues. The CDR3 DNA sequence: TGTGCCAGCACATCGAATAGCAATCAGCCCCAGCATTTT. This encodes CASTSNSNQPQHF.

The chain couples TRBV30 to TRBJ1-4, with D possibly matching TRBD1 (6 bases). This CDR3 comprises 15 residues. Per the germline V gene, CDR1 is GTSNPN and CDR2 is SVGIG (reference sequence). With 0 bases removed from V and 3 bases from J, the gap between germline ends came to 11 bases. CDR3 protein: CAWSVQGGANEKLFF. The CDR3 coding sequence is TGTGCCTGGAGTGTACAAGGGGGAGCTAATGAAAAACTGTTTTTT.

This sequence joins TRBV9 and TRBJ2-3; 9 positions agree with TRBD2. The CDR3 has 15 amino acids. Looked up from germline, CDR1 is SGDLS and CDR2 is YYNGEE. The junction had 0 bases not matched to a gene; V was cut back by 0 bases and J by 1 base. CDR3 loop: CASSVGGGGTDTQYF. CDR3 sequence (DNA): TGTGCCAGCAGCGTAGGCGGGGGGGGCACAGATACGCAGTATTTT.

This chain connects TRBV30 to TRBJ1-2, with D perhaps TRBD1 (5 bases). CDR1 is GTSNPN, CDR2 SVGIG, per germline (reference sequence). V was pared by 2 bases and J by 3 bases, with 13 bases between. The CDR3 loop spans 14 amino acids. The CDR3 nucleotides read TGTGCCTGGAGTCAACCAGGGAGATACTATGGCTACACCTTC. This encodes CAWSQPGRYYGYTF.

The chain has TRBV11-3 and TRBJ2-7; 10 bases agree with TRBD2. V dropped 4 bases and J dropped 2; count of bases not matched to a gene: 14. This CDR3 spans 18 amino acids. Germline-derived CDR1 and CDR2 are SGHNT and YENEEA. The CDR3 region is CASSSRTSGPTVPYEQYF. The CDR3 nucleotides are TGTGCCAGCAGCTCCCGGACTAGCGGCCCTACCGTTCCCTACGAGCAGTACTTC. Combining the CDR3 with reference TRBV11-3 and TRBJ2-7 gives the whole variable domain EAGVVQSPRYKIIEKKQPVAFWCNPISGHNTLYWYLQNLGQGPELLIRYENEEAVDDSQLPKDRFSAERLKGVDSTLKIQPAELGDSAVYLCASSSRTSGPTVPYEQYFGPGTRLTVT.

This clone was detected only once. The J gene is TRBJ2-7, the V gene TRBV5-4, with TRBD2 identical over 8 bases. The germline V gene encodes CDR1 SGHNT and CDR2 YYREEE (reference sequence). Germline trimming cut 2 bases from V and 0 bases from J; bases unmatched to any gene: 10. The CDR3 covers 17 residues. The chain's CDR3 is CASSLWLAGGFSYEQYF. CDR3 coding DNA: TGTGCCAGCAGCTTATGGCTAGCGGGTGGGTTCTCCTACGAGCAGTACTTC.

The chain combines TRBV7-9 with TRBJ2-5; D is undetermined. CDR1 is SEHNR and CDR2 is FQNEAQ in the germline V gene (reference sequence). Trimming removed 0 bases at V and 4 bases at J, with 12 bases between. CDR3 length: 15 residues. The CDR3 protein is CASSLALGLGETQYF. CDR3 in DNA: TGTGCCAGCAGCTTAGCGTTGGGTCTGGGAGAGACCCAGTACTTC. Combining the CDR3 with reference TRBV7-9 and TRBJ2-5 gives the whole variable domain DTGVSQNPRHKITKRGQNVTFRCDPISEHNRLYWYRQTLGQGPEFLTYFQNEAQLEKSRLLSDRFSAERPKGSFSTLEIQRTEQGDSAMYLCASSLALGLGETQYFGPGTRLLVL.

The J gene is TRBJ1-1, the V gene TRBV30; D call uncertain. The CDR3 totals 11 residues. Germline values: CDR1 GTSNPN, CDR2 SVGIG (reference sequence). V was clipped by 0 bases and J by 11 bases, with 10 bases between them. The DNA for the CDR3 is TGTGCCTGGAGTGTACGAGTAGGGGCTTTCTTT. It translates to CAWSVRVGAFF.

The rearrangement uses TRBV5-1 and TRBJ1-2; 8 nucleotides line up with TRBD1. After removal of 1 base from V and 6 bases from J, the junction contained 11 bases not matched to a gene. The CDR3 covers 16 residues. Looked up from germline, CDR1 is SGHRS and CDR2 is YFSETQ. The CDR3, as DNA: TGCGCCAGCAGCTTGTTCGGACAGGGCGTAGAGGATGGCTACACCTTC. The encoded protein is CASSLFGQGVEDGYTF.

The genes are TRBV4-3 and TRBJ2-7; the D is unclear. The CDR3 has 13 amino acids. V lost 0 bases to trimming and J lost 3 bases, with 6 bases between them. Germline CDR1 and CDR2: LGHNA and YSLEER. In DNA form, the CDR3 reads TGCGCCAGCAGCCAAGATGCATACTACGAGCAGTACTTC. It specifies CASSQDAYYEQYF.

V is TRBV5-6 and J is TRBJ2-1; tentative D call: TRBD2 (6 bases). The CDR3 is 16 amino acids. Trimming took off 0 bases at V and 3 bases at J, with 13 bases between the two ends. Germline CDR1 is SGHDT and CDR2 is YYEEEE. This chain's CDR3 is CASSLGALGLYNEQFF. CDR3 coding DNA: TGTGCCAGCAGCTTGGGTGCGTTGGGACTCTACAATGAGCAGTTCTTC.

The J gene is TRBJ2-1, the V gene TRBV11-2; the match to TRBD1 covers 8 bases. Germline V lookup: CDR1 SGHAT, CDR2 FQNNGV. V lost 4 bases and J lost 2; bases outside the gene matches: 4. There are 15 residues in the CDR3. The CDR3 DNA reads TGTGCCAGCAGCTATGGACAGGGAACCTACAATGAGCAGTTCTTC. Its translation: CASSYGQGTYNEQFF.

This chain uses TRBV6-5 with TRBJ1-1; D gene unclear. Trimming cost V 6 bases and J 0 bases, with 14 bases left between them. Germline V gene data show CDR1 as MNHEY and CDR2 as SVGAGI. The length of the CDR3 is 15 residues. The CDR3 region is CASRRRTEMNTEAFF. The CDR3 DNA reads as TGTGCCAGCAGGCGAAGGACTGAAATGAACACTGAAGCTTTCTTT.

The rearrangement links TRBV13 to TRBJ2-5, with D unclear. The CDR3 covers 12 residues. Germline-derived CDR1 and CDR2 are PRHDT and FYEKMQ (reference sequence). Trimming removed 2 bases from V and 5 bases from J, with 6 bases in between. As DNA, the CDR3 is TGTGCCAGCAGCTTATTTGGGGAGACCCAGTACTTC. Translated, it gives CASSLFGETQYF.

The chain joins TRBV29-1 to TRBJ1-2; the match to TRBD1 covers 8 bases. V dropped 1 base and J dropped 6; count of bases not matched to a gene: 7. CDR3 length: 14 residues. CDR1 and CDR2 from the germline V gene are SQVTM and ANQGSEA. The CDR3 protein is CSVEVAGGRNGYTF. For the CDR3, the DNA is TGCAGCGTTGAAGTGGCAGGGGGCCGCAATGGCTACACCTTC. Drawing the rest from reference TRBV29-1 and TRBJ1-2, the complete variable domain is SAVISQKPSRDICQRGTSLTIQCQVDSQVTMMFWYRQQPGQSLTLIATANQGSEATYESGFVIDKFPISRPNLTFSTLTVSNMSPEDSSIYLCSVEVAGGRNGYTFGSGTRLTVV.

The chain has TRBV29-1 and TRBJ1-3, with TRBD1 identical over 8 bases. Germline V gene lookup returns CDR1 SQVTM and CDR2 ANQGSEA. J was trimmed by 0 bases and V by 2 bases; bases with no gene match: 15. The CDR3 is 19 amino acids. Written as DNA, the CDR3 is TGCAGCGTTGAAAATCCGGCGACAGGGGTCTCTAGCTCTGGAAACACCATATATTTT. Translation: CSVENPATGVSSSGNTIYF.

The chain uses TRBV5-6 and TRBJ2-1; no clear D. From germline, CDR1 is SGHDT and CDR2 YYEEEE. The V and J ends lost 7 bases and 0 bases respectively, with 11 bases between them. The CDR3 runs to 14 residues. CDR3 residues: CASVASGSYNEQFF. The CDR3 DNA reads as TGTGCCAGCGTTGCCTCCGGCTCCTACAATGAGCAGTTCTTC.

The CDR3 protein is CASSLKLTDNQPQHF. CDR3 nucleotides: TGTGCCAGCAGCTTAAAGCTGACCGATAATCAGCCCCAGCATTTT. The V call is TRBV7-8, the J call TRBJ1-5; D ambiguous. V lost 2 bases, J lost 4 bases, and 12 bases lay in between. Germline V lookup: CDR1 SGHVS, CDR2 FQNEAQ. The CDR3 runs to 15 residues. The full variable domain, rest sourced from reference TRBV7-8 and TRBJ1-5, is GAGVSQSPRYKVAKRGQDVALRCDPISGHVSLFWYQQALGQGPEFLTYFQNEAQLDKSGLPSDRFFAERPEGSVSTLKIQRTQQEDSAVYLCASSLKLTDNQPQHFGDGTRLSIL.

The chain uses TRBV6-5 and TRBJ2-1; 7 nucleotides match TRBD1. CDR1 MNHEY and CDR2 SVGAGI come from the germline V gene. Germline trimming cut 0 bases from V and 4 bases from J; bases unmatched to any gene: 3. The CDR3 has 15 residues. CDR3 in amino acids: CASSYSSGGYNEQFF. As DNA, the CDR3 is TGTGCCAGCAGTTACTCGTCAGGGGGTTACAATGAGCAGTTCTTC.

The gene calls are TRBV6-5 and TRBJ1-2, with D tentatively TRBD1 (6 bases). Germline V CDR1 and CDR2: MNHEY, SVGAGI. The CDR3 length is 13 residues. Trimming pared 6 bases from V and 3 bases from J, leaving 11 bases between. CDR3 nucleotides: TGTGCCAGCAGCCCACAGGGAGACTATGGCTACACCTTC. This codes for CASSPQGDYGYTF.